The text below deals with one T cell receptor beta chain. The antigen is not known. Via MiXCR, TCRdb re-called the 5' RACE reads, giving one row per CDR3 protein. This sample has approximately 400,000 distinct CDR3 sequences, with about 24% found just once. The data are from a study of CD8 T cells in ankylosing spondylitis. General study results and limits: Apparently characteristic of ankylosing spondylitis blood was a TCR beta motif (roughly eight highly homologous variants).

The sequenced sample was blood, either unsorted or a sorted T cell fraction (not recorded which). The sequence was obtained from a male donor with ankylosing spondylitis.

The CDR3 region is CASSEWAGGGNEQFF. The CDR3 bases are TGTGCCAGCAGTGAATGGGCAGGGGGCGGGAATGAGCAGTTCTTC. The chain is built from TRBV25-1 and TRBJ2-1; 8 bases agree with TRBD1. CDR1 is MGHDK and CDR2 is SYGVNS in the germline V gene. Losses at the gene ends were 1 base for V and 7 bases for J; bases not matched to a gene: 6. The CDR3 has 15 residues.